The next 4 T cell receptor beta chains were all read from a single sample in a study of shared clonotypes between healthy human individuals (dated by TCRdb to about 2020). Libraries were made using the immunoSEQ multiplex PCR assay. TCRdb provides this immuneACCESS table in a form limited to in-frame rearrangements. Some clones are lacking; in checked studies, under half of them reflect an unresolved V gene, and why the rest are absent is not known. The sample table contains about half a million clones; only one count was recorded for around 73% of them. Approximately 12% of the sample goes to the ten largest clones. Source material: PBMCs. The source of these receptors is a woman aged 35 to 49 in good health. Some clones in this sample may be carry-over from other donors' samples.

The V call is TRBV5-5, the J call TRBJ2-1; TRBD2 aligns across 10 bases. The CDR3 loop spans 16 amino acids. The V gene end was trimmed by 2 bases and the J gene end by 5 bases; junction bases not matched to a gene: 7. Germline CDR1 SGHKS, CDR2 YYEKEE (reference sequence). Here the CDR3 reads CASSFESGRAHNEQFF. The CDR3 DNA reads TGTGCCAGCAGCTTTGAGAGCGGGAGGGCCCACAATGAGCAGTTCTTC. The variable domain in full, with the rest retrieved from reference TRBV5-5 and TRBJ2-1, is DAGVTQSPTHLIKTRGQQVTLRCSPISGHKSVSWYQQVLGQGPQFIFQYYEKEERGRGNFPDRFSARQFPNYSSELNVNALLLGDSALYLCASSFESGRAHNEQFFGPGTRLTVL.

The chain is built from TRBV7-6 and TRBJ2-3, with TRBD2 matching over 14 bases. The germline V gene has CDR1 SGHVS and CDR2 FNYEAQ. Trimming at V came to 5 bases and at J to 3 bases, leaving 7 bases not matched to a gene. This CDR3 spans 17 amino acids. CDR3 sequence: CASSARLAGGTTDTQYF. DNA for the CDR3: TGTGCCAGCAGCGCCAGACTAGCGGGAGGGACTACAGATACGCAGTATTTT.

In its sample, this clone was seen once. V and J are TRBV7-9 and TRBJ1-1; 9 nucleotides match TRBD1. V shed 5 bases, J shed 1 base, and the junction held 5 bases outside the gene matches. CDR3 length equals 15 residues. Germline CDR1 is SEHNR and CDR2 is FQNEAQ (reference sequence). CDR3 nucleotides: TGTGCCAGCAGCATCCCGGACAGGGGGAACACTGAAGCTTTCTTT. Translating it yields CASSIPDRGNTEAFF.

This clone was counted at least ten times. The chain employs TRBV28 and TRBJ1-2; maybe TRBD1 (6 bases). The germline gives CDR1 MDHEN, CDR2 SYDVKM. The germline V and J ends were trimmed by 2 bases and 5 bases, with 21 bases remaining between them. The CDR3 spans 17 residues. This CDR3 reads CASSLILGAEKNYGYTF. CDR3 nucleotide sequence: TGTGCCAGCAGTTTAATTTTGGGGGCGGAGAAGAATTATGGCTACACCTTC.